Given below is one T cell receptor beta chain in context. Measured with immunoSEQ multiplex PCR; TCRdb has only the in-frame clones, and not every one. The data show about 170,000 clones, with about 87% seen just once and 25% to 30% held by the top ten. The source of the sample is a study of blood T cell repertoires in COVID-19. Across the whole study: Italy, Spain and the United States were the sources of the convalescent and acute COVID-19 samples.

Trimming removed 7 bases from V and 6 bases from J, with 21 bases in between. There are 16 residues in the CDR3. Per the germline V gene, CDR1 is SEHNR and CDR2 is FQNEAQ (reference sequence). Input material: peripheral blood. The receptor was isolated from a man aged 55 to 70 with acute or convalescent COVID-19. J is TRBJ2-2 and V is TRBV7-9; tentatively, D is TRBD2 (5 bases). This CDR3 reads CASTPGSRRLAGELFF. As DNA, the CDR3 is TGTGCCAGCACTCCGGGGTCCAGGAGGTTGGCCGGGGAGCTGTTTTTT.